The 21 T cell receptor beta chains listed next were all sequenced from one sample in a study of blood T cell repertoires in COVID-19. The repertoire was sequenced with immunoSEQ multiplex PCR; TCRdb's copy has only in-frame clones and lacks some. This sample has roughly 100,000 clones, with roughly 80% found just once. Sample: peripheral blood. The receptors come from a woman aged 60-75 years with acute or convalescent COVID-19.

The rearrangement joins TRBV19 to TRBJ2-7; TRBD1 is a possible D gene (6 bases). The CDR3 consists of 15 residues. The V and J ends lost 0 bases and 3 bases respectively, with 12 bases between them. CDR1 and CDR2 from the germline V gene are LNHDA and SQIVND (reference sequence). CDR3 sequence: CASSIDETGLYEQYF. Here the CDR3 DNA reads TGTGCCAGTAGTATAGATGAGACAGGCCTCTACGAGCAGTACTTC.

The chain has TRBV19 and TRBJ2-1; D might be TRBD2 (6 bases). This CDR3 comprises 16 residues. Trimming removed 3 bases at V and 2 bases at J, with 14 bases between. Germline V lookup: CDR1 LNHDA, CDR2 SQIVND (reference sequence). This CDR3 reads CASSMKGTGAYNEQFF. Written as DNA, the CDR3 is TGTGCCAGTAGTATGAAGGGGACTGGCGCCTACAATGAGCAGTTCTTC.

CDR3 loop: CATSQYQETQYF. CDR3 DNA: TGTGCCACCTCTCAGTACCAAGAGACCCAGTACTTC. The V gene is TRBV10-3, the J gene TRBJ2-5, with D unresolved. The CDR3 is 12 amino acids. Deletions cut 10 bases from V and 0 bases from J, with 9 bases between. Germline V gene sequence: CDR1 ENHRY, CDR2 SYGVKD.

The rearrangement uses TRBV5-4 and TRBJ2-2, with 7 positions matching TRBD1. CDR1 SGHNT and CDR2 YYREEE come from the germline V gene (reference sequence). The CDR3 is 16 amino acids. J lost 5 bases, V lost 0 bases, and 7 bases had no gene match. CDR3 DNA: TGTGCCAGCAGCTTGGGACAGGGACGAGTAACCGGGGAGCTGTTTTTT. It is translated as CASSLGQGRVTGELFF. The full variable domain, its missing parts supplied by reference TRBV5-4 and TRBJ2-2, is ETGVTQSPTHLIKTRGQQVTLRCSSQSGHNTVSWYQQALGQGPQFIFQYYREEENGRGNFPPRFSGLQFPNYSSELNVNALELDDSALYLCASSLGQGRVTGELFFGEGSRLTVL.

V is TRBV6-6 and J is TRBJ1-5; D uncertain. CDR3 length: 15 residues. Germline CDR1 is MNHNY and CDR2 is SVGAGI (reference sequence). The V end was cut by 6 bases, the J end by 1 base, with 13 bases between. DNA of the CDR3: TGTGCCAGCAGCCCCGGCGGGGAGAGCAATCAGCCCCAGCATTTT. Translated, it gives CASSPGGESNQPQHF.

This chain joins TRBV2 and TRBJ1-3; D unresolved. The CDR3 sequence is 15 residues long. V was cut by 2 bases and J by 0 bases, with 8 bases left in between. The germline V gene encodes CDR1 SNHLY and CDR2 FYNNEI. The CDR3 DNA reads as TGTGCCAGCAGTGAAATCGACAACTCTGGAAACACCATATATTTT. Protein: CASSEIDNSGNTIYF.

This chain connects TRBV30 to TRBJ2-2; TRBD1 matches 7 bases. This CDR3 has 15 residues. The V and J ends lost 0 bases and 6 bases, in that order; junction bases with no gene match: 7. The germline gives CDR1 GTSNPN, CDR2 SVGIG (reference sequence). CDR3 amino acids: CAWSVQGQESGELFF. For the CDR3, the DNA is TGTGCCTGGAGTGTACAAGGACAGGAATCCGGGGAGCTGTTTTTT.

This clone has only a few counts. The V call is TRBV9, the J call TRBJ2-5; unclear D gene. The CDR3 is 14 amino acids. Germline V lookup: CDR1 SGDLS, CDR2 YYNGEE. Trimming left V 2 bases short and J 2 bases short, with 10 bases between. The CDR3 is CASSVSSGQETQYF. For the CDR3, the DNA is TGTGCCAGCAGCGTCTCTAGTGGGCAAGAGACCCAGTACTTC.

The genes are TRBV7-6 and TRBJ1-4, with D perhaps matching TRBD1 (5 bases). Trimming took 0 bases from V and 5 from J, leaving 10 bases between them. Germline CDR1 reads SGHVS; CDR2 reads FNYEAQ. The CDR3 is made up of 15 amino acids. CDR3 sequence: CASSLATGPNEKLFF. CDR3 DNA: TGTGCCAGCAGCTTAGCCACAGGTCCGAATGAAAAACTGTTTTTT.

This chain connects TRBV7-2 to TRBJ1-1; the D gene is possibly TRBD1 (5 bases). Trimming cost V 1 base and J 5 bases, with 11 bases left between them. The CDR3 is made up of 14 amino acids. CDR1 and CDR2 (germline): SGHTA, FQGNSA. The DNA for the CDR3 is TGTGCCAGCAGCTTAGAACACAGGCTTACTGAAGCTTTCTTT. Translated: CASSLEHRLTEAFF.

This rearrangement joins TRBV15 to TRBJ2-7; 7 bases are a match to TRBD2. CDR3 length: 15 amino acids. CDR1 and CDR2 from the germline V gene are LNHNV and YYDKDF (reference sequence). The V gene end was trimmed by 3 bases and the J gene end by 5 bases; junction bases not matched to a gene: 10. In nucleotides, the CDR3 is TGTGCCACCAGCAGGGGAGGGGACCCTGGGAACGAGCAGTACTTC. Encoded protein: CATSRGGDPGNEQYF.

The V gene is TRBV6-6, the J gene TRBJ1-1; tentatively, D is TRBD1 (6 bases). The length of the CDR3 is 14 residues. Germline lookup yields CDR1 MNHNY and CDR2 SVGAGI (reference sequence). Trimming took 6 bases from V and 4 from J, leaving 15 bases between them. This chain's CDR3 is CASSLQGMGTEAFF. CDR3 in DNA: TGTGCCAGCAGCCTACAGGGTATGGGCACTGAAGCTTTCTTT.

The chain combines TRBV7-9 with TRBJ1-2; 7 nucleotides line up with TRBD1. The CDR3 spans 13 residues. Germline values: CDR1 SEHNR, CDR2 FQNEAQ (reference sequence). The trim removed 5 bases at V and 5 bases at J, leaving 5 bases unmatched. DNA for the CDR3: TGTGCCAGCAGCCCCCAGACAGGGTATGGCTACACCTTC. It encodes CASSPQTGYGYTF.

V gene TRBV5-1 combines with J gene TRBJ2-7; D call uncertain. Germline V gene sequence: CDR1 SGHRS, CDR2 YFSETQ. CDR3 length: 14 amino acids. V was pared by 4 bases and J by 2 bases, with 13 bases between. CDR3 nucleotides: TGCGCCAGCAGCCCTGGTGGCACCACCTACGAGCAGTACTTC. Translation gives CASSPGGTTYEQYF.

For the CDR3, the DNA is TGCGCCAGCAGTGACCCGGGACAGGGAAAGACTGAGCAGTTCTTC. Amino acid sequence: CASSDPGQGKTEQFF. V gene TRBV10-1 combines with J gene TRBJ2-1, with 9 bases that match TRBD1. This CDR3 has 15 amino acids. The ends lost 3 bases at V and 9 bases at J; junction bases unmatched: 9. Germline V lookup: CDR1 WNHNN, CDR2 SYGVQD (reference sequence).

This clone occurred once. The CDR3 spells CASRSGTGGETQYF. The CDR3, as DNA: TGTGCCAGCAGATCCGGGACAGGGGGAGAGACCCAGTACTTC. The chain recombines TRBV2 with TRBJ2-5; 11 bases align to TRBD1. This CDR3 has 14 amino acids. Looked up from germline, CDR1 is SNHLY and CDR2 is FYNNEI. J was trimmed by 4 bases and V by 6 bases; bases with no gene match: 4.

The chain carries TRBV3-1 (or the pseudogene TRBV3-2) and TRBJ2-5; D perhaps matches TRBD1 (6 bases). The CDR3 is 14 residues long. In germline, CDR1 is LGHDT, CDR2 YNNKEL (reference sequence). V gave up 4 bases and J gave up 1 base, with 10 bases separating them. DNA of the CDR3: TGTGCCAGCAGCCGTGGACAGACCCAAGAGACCCAGTACTTC. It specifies CASSRGQTQETQYF.

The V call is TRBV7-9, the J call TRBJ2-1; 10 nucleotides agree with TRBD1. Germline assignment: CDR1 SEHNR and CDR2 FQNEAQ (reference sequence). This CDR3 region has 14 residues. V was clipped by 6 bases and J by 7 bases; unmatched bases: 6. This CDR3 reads CASRPGQGRNEQFF. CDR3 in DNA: TGTGCCAGCAGACCGGGACAGGGGCGGAATGAGCAGTTCTTC.

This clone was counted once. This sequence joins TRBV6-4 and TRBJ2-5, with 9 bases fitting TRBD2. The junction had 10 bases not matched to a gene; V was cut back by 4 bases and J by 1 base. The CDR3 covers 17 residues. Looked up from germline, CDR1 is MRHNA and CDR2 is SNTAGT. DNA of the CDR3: TGTGCCAGCAGTGCGTTCAGCGGGGGGCCCCGCCAAGAGACCCAGTACTTC. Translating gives CASSAFSGGPRQETQYF.

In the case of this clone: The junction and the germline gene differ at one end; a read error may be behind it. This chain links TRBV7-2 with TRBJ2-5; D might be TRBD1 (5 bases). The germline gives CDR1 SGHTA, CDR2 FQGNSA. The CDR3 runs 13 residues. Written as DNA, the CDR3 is TGTGCCAGCAGCTTGACAGTCCAAGAGAGCCAGTACTTC. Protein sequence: CASSLTVQESQYF.

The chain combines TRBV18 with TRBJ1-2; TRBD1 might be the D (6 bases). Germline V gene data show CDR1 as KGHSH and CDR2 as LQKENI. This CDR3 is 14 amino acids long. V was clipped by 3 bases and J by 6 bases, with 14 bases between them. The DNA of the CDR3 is TGTGCCAGCTCACCCCTCCCAGGGGCTGATGGCTACACCTTC. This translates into CASSPLPGADGYTF.